This TCR beta chain was sequenced for a study of blood T cells in healthy people across ages. Concerning this clonotype itself: Its antigen is unidentified.

A J-beta primer mix and a sample-barcoded 5' primer were used in a second PCR of roughly 6 to 12 cycles. The template-switch adaptor was a 5' adaptor with 12 random nucleotides. It tagged each cDNA molecule. Each sample provided no less than 2.5 million CDR3-containing paired-end reads. TCRdb reprocessed the 5' RACE reads with MiXCR, giving one entry per CDR3 protein. This table holds 600,000 or so distinct CDR3 sequences, approximately 21% found once. Study conclusions and caveats: The donors' CMV status was not determined, possibly confounding changes in expanded clonotypes.

The CDR3 is 20 amino acids. From germline, CDR1 is PRHDT and CDR2 FYEKMQ (reference sequence). V gave up 0 bases and J gave up 2 bases; unmatched junction bases: 10. This sequence originates from a man between 70 and 80 years old in good health. The chain is built from TRBV13 and TRBJ2-3; 14 nucleotides line up with TRBD2. The source material was blood. CDR3 bases: TGTGCCAGCAGCTTAGGCCGCCCGGGACTAGCGGGAGTTGACACAGATACGCAGTATTTT. Protein product: CASSLGRPGLAGVDTDTQYF.